The clone carrying this T cell receptor beta chain showed up just once. The protocol was immunoSEQ multiplex PCR, while the TCRdb copy is restricted to in-frame clones and leaves out a portion. The sample comprises a few hundred thousand clones, about 90% of which are singletons, and approximately 3.1% rests with the top ten. Germline V gives CDR1 SGHRS, CDR2 YFSETQ. The CDR3 spans 15 residues. The junction had 6 bases not matched to a gene; V was cut back by 2 bases and J by 5 bases. This entry is derived from a study of blood T cell repertoires in COVID-19. Turning to the study itself: T cells, B-cell-depleted T cells, or PBMCs provided the cDNA or gDNA that served as material.

The chain links TRBV5-1 to TRBJ1-1; 10 bases map to TRBD1. Sequenced material: PBMCs or T cells enriched from blood (not recorded which). This clonotype was sampled from a woman aged 30 to 39 who had recovered from COVID-19. The CDR3 reads CASSFQTGGFTEAFF. DNA for the CDR3: TGCGCCAGCAGCTTCCAGACAGGGGGCTTTACTGAAGCTTTCTTT. The whole variable domain, remainder taken from reference TRBV5-1 and TRBJ1-1, is KAGVTQTPRYLIKTRGQQVTLSCSPISGHRSVSWYQQTPGQGLQFLFEYFSETQRNKGNFPGRFSGRQFSNSRSEMNVSTLELGDSALYLCASSFQTGGFTEAFFGQGTRLTVV.